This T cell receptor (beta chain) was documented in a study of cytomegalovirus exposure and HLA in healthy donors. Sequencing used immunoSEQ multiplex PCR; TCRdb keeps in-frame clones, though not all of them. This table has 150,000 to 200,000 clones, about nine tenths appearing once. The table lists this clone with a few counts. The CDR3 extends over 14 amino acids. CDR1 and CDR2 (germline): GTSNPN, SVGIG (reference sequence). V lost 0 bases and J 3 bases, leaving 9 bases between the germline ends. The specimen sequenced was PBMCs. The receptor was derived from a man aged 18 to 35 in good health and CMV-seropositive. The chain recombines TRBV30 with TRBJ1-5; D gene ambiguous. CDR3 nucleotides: TGTGCCTGGAGTGTACTAGGGCACAATCAGCCCCAGCATTTT. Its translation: CAWSVLGHNQPQHF.